The rows below give T cell receptor beta chains drawn from one sample of a study of blood T cell repertoires in COVID-19. Measured with immunoSEQ multiplex PCR; TCRdb has only the in-frame clones, and not every one. The sample has 70,000 to 85,000 clones, approximately 82% seen once. Material: peripheral blood. These receptor sequences come from a human donor in a cohort sampled during active COVID-19. The CDR3 runs from the conserved cysteine through the conserved F or W. The D gene is left open where the match is weak. Not all rows give a size; the values are once, few, many and, for expanded clones, a class.

j_call d_call v_call clone_size cdr3_nt cdr3_aa
TRBJ2-7 . TRBV15 . TGTGCCACCAGCAGAGATCCGGGCTACGAGCAGTACTTC CATSRDPGYEQYF
TRBJ1-1 TRBD1 TRBV28 . TGTGCCAGCAGTTTGGGGGCAGGGGGCACTGAAGCTTTCTTT CASSLGAGGTEAFF
TRBJ2-1 . TRBV11-2 once TGTGCCAGCAGCTTACTGCGGGGACGGTACTACAATGAGCAGTTCTTC CASSLLRGRYYNEQFF
TRBJ2-1 TRBD2 TRBV6-5 . TGTGCCAGCAGCCGCGGGACTAGTCACAATGAGCAGTTCTTC CASSRGTSHNEQFF
TRBJ2-5 TRBD2 TRBV6-1 . TGTGCCAGCAGTGGCCCCGGGACTAGCGGTGCGGAGACCCAGTACTTC CASSGPGTSGAETQYF
TRBJ1-1 . TRBV2 . TGTGCCAGCAGTGAACGTAGAAACACTGAAGCTTTCTTT CASSERRNTEAFF
TRBJ2-2 TRBD1 TRBV7-9 . TGTGCCAGCAGCCCACCGGGACAGGCGGGCGGGGAGCTGTTTTTT CASSPPGQAGGELFF
TRBJ2-5 . TRBV11-2 . TGTGCCAGCAGCTTAGCAAGCGTTTGGGAGACCCAGTACTTC CASSLASVWETQYF
TRBJ1-1 TRBD1 TRBV6-5 . TGTGCCAGCAGGTCCGACAGGGGCCAAACAACTGAAGCTTTCTTT CASRSDRGQTTEAFF
TRBJ2-5 TRBD1 TRBV3-1/TRBV3-2 . TGTGCCAGCAGCCCGGGACAGAGAGTAAGGGAGACCCAGTACTTC CASSPGQRVRETQYF
TRBJ1-1 . TRBV7-9 . TGTGCCAGCAGCTTACAGGGGTTAGAAACTGAAGCTTTCTTT CASSLQGLETEAFF
TRBJ1-2 . TRBV3-1/TRBV3-2 . TGTGCCAGCAGCCAAATGGGCGAGACCCGGGGCTATGGCTACACCTTC CASSQMGETRGYGYTF
TRBJ2-2 TRBD2 TRBV28 . TGTGCCAGCAGAAAGGGACTAGCGACGAACACCGGGGAGCTGTTTTTT CASRKGLATNTGELFF
TRBJ2-1 TRBD2 TRBV5-5 . TGTGCCAGCAGCTTTAGCGGGGAATCCTACAATGAGCAGTTCTTC CASSFSGESYNEQFF
TRBJ2-7 TRBD1 TRBV11-2 once TGTGCCAGCAGCAAGCCCGAGACAGGGGGCCGGGAGCAGTACTTC CASSKPETGGREQYF
TRBJ2-6 TRBD1 TRBV19 . TGTGCCAGTTCCTCCGACAGGGGGGCAACAGGGGCCAACGTCCTGACTTTC CASSSDRGATGANVLTF
TRBJ2-1 . TRBV2 . TGTGCCAGCAGCGAGGCCTACAATGAGCAGTTCTTC CASSEAYNEQFF
TRBJ2-1 . TRBV28 once TGTGCCAGCAGTTTGGACGGGAAGGTTCCCAATGAGCAGTTCTTC CASSLDGKVPNEQFF
TRBJ2-1 TRBD2 TRBV15 . TGTGCCACCAGCAGAGGGTTAGAACTAGCGCCGTCTGGGCAGTTCTTC CATSRGLELAPSGQFF
TRBJ2-2 . TRBV24-1 once TGTGCCACCAGTGATTGGGGACAGAACACCGGGGAGCTGTTTTTT CATSDWGQNTGELFF
TRBJ1-1 . TRBV12-5 once TGTGCTAGTGGTCAGGGATTAGAAGCTTTCTTT CASGQGLEAFF
TRBJ1-6 . TRBV19 . TGTGCCAGTAGTACAAACGACAGGTTTTCACCCCTCCACTTT CASSTNDRFSPLHF
TRBJ2-7 TRBD1 TRBV5-1 once TGCGCCAGCACAACTCGACAGGGGGTAGCCTACGAGCAGTACTTC CASTTRQGVAYEQYF
TRBJ2-1 . TRBV4-2 . TGTGCCAGCAGCCAAGACTCTGAGCAGTTCTTC CASSQDSEQFF
TRBJ1-3 . TRBV6-6 . TGTGCCAGCAGTTACCTTGGGCAGGGTGCGAACACCATATATTTT CASSYLGQGANTIYF
TRBJ2-3 TRBD2 TRBV3-1/TRBV3-2 . TGTGCCAGCAGCGTTAGCGGGAGGGCCTCGACAGATACGCAGTATTTT CASSVSGRASTDTQYF
TRBJ2-1 . TRBV6-4 . TGTGCCAGCAGTGAACGCGGGGCTACGGATGAGCAGTTCTTC CASSERGATDEQFF
TRBJ2-1 . TRBV5-1 . TGCGCCAGCAGCTTCGGTTCGCAGGGCTTCAATGAGCAGTTCTTC CASSFGSQGFNEQFF
TRBJ2-4 TRBD2 TRBV10-1 . TGCGCCAGCTGCCGACTAGCGGGGGGGCCGGGGAACATTCAGTACTTC CASCRLAGGPGNIQYF
TRBJ1-2 TRBD1 TRBV6-4 . TGTGCCAGCAGTCCTCTCGGACAGGGCTCACCCGGCTATGGCTACACCTTC CASSPLGQGSPGYGYTF
TRBJ2-5 . TRBV5-1 . TGCGCCAGCAGCTTGGGGGGGCTGAACCAAGAGACCCAGTACTTC CASSLGGLNQETQYF
TRBJ2-1 . TRBV11-3 . TGTGCCAGCAGCTTAGACGGGGGAGCCAATGAGCAGTTCTTC CASSLDGGANEQFF
TRBJ1-1 . TRBV19 . TGTGCCAGTAGCTTAGGGGGGGCGGAAGCTTTCTTT CASSLGGAEAFF
TRBJ1-6 . TRBV30 . TGTGCCTTACAAAGGGACAACGTGAATTCACCCCTCCACTTT CALQRDNVNSPLHF
TRBJ1-1 TRBD1 TRBV10-3 . TGTGCCATCGGGACAGGGGTGAACACTGAAGCTTTCTTT CAIGTGVNTEAFF
TRBJ2-5 . TRBV29-1 . TGCAGCGTTAGACAGGTTCCTAGAGAGACCCAGTACTTC CSVRQVPRETQYF
TRBJ2-7 TRBD2 TRBV30 . TGTGCCCTGGGGGGGTACCACGAGCAGTACTTC CALGGYHEQYF
TRBJ1-1 . TRBV7-8 . TGTGCCAGCAGCTTGTTACAGGGAGACACTGAAGCTTTCTTT CASSLLQGDTEAFF
TRBJ2-7 . TRBV30 . TGTGCCTACTCAACCCGCTACGAGCAGTACTTC CAYSTRYEQYF
TRBJ1-2 . TRBV14 . TGTGCCAGCAGCCTCCCCCCCGGGGACTATGGCTACACCTTC CASSLPPGDYGYTF
TRBJ1-4 . TRBV6-5 . TGTGCCAGCAGTCCGTCGGGGTTATCGCATGAAAAACTGTTTTTT CASSPSGLSHEKLFF
TRBJ2-3 TRBD2 TRBV29-1 . TGCAGCGTTGAAGGCGACCGCGGGGGGGCCGTGTCCCTAGATACGCAGTATTTT CSVEGDRGGAVSLDTQYF
TRBJ1-2 . TRBV5-1 many TGCGCCAGCAGCTCAGGCCCTCAATCTAACTATGGCTACACCTTC CASSSGPQSNYGYTF
TRBJ2-1 TRBD2 TRBV2 . TGTGCCAGCAGGACTAGCGAGGGCAATGAGCAGTTCTTC CASRTSEGNEQFF
TRBJ2-2 . TRBV19 . TGTGCCAGTTCGAGGACTTCGAACACCGGGGAGCTGTTTTTT CASSRTSNTGELFF
TRBJ2-3 TRBD2 TRBV5-1 . TGCGCCAGCAGACCCATCGAGCGGGGGGAGGGAGATACGCAGTATTTT CASRPIERGEGDTQYF
TRBJ1-6 . TRBV5-1 . TGCGCCAGCAGCTTGGACAGGGTTGGAGTCGCGCCCCTCCACTTT CASSLDRVGVAPLHF
TRBJ2-1 TRBD1 TRBV10-3 . TGTGCCATCTCATTGGGGACAGGGGCGGGGAATGAGCAGTTCTTC CAISLGTGAGNEQFF
TRBJ2-5 TRBD2 TRBV18 . TGTGCCAGCTCACCACCGGGACTAGCGGGGAAAGAGACCCAGTACTTC CASSPPGLAGKETQYF
TRBJ1-3 . TRBV30 few TGTGCCTGTTATCCGACAGGTGCTGGAAACACCATATATTTT CACYPTGAGNTIYF
TRBJ1-5 . TRBV6-5 . TGTGCCAGCAGAATTGTCCCAAGCCCCAATCAGCCCCAGCATTTT CASRIVPSPNQPQHF
TRBJ2-5 TRBD1 TRBV7-9 . TGTGCCAGCAGCTCCGGACAGGCAGGGAGGACCCAGTACTTC CASSSGQAGRTQYF
TRBJ2-5 TRBD2 TRBV11-3 . TGTGCCAGCAGCGGGGGGGTGGCCCTCTACCAAGAGACCCAGTACTTC CASSGGVALYQETQYF
TRBJ1-5 TRBD1 TRBV19 . TGTGTCAGTAGTCCGCCCCTTTTGACAGGGGGCAATCAGCCCCAGCATTTT CVSSPPLLTGGNQPQHF